This TCR beta chain is drawn from a study of OX40 agonist ivuxolimab in advanced cancers. Produced via immunoSEQ multiplex PCR; TCRdb's table is partial and in-frame only. The table lists about 99,000 clones, roughly 95% of them singletons. V was pared by 1 base and J by 7 bases, with 5 bases between. Germline V gives CDR1 SGHVS, CDR2 FNYEAQ. The CDR3 is 12 amino acids. The rearrangement joins TRBV7-6 to TRBJ2-1; D not resolved. The sequences come from CD4+ or CD8+ T cells sorted from blood, collected in a trial of the OX40 agonist ivuxolimab. This clonotype was obtained from an adult with an advanced solid tumor such as melanoma, head and neck, liver or kidney cancer. CDR3: CASSLEVNEQFF. The CDR3 DNA reads TGTGCCAGCAGCTTAGAAGTGAATGAGCAGTTCTTC.